This T cell receptor (beta chain) came from a study of monozygotic twins with cystic fibrosis. Turning to the study itself: With about 16 PCR cycles, barcoded libraries came from around 2.9 micrograms of fragmented DNA.

Study outcomes and limitations: Age, concordance and disease severity did not associate with shared CDR3 numbers. Monozygotic CF twin pairs shared significantly more nucleotide-identical clonotypes than unrelated CF individuals did. J usage was most co-twin-similar in 8 of 16 pairs, V in 13.

Regarding this clone: Antigen unknown.

Trimming pared 5 bases from V and 0 bases from J, leaving 17 bases between. The CDR3 has 16 residues. Germline values: CDR1 MGHRA, CDR2 YSYEKL. Data came from immunoSEQ multiplex PCR; TCRdb stores just in-frame clones and leaves some out. The sample records around 30,000 clones, 96% being singletons. The clonotype originates from a girl aged 2 to 9 with cystic fibrosis. Sequencing was carried out using blood. The J gene is TRBJ2-7, the V gene TRBV4-1; D might be TRBD1 or TRBD2, each matching 5 bases. CDR3 nucleotides: TGCGCCAGCAGCGGGACCGGGTTCAGGGACTCCTACGAGCAGTACTTC. It specifies CASSGTGFRDSYEQYF.